This is a list of T cell receptor beta chains from one sample in a study of control samples from healthy donors and cancer patients. The assay was immunoSEQ multiplex PCR, and TCRdb's table has in-frame clones only and misses some. This table has 350,000 to 450,000 clones, about 93% appearing once. Sequencing input: PBMCs. The receptors originated from a man in his forties with head and neck cancer. CDR3s include the opening cysteine and the closing phenylalanine or tryptophan. The order of the fields is clone size, J gene, V gene, D gene, CDR3 DNA, CDR3 protein. D genes are given only for firm matches. Only part of the rows carry a size: once, few, many, or a class if the clone is expanded.

.,TRBJ1-4,TRBV5-1,.,TGCGCCAGCAGCTTGGACGGTAGGAATGAAAAACTGTTTTTT,CASSLDGRNEKLFF
.,TRBJ2-3,TRBV3-1/TRBV3-2,.,TGTGCCAGCAGCCAAGGGCTAGGGGGGGGCAAGACAGATACGCAGTATTTT,CASSQGLGGGKTDTQYF
.,TRBJ2-2,TRBV3-1/TRBV3-2,.,TGTGCCAGCAGCCAAGGCCAGGTGAACACCGGGGAGCTGTTTTTT,CASSQGQVNTGELFF
.,TRBJ2-3,TRBV9,TRBD2,TGTGCCAGCAGCCCGAGGGGACTAGCGGGGATCACAGATACGCAGTATTTT,CASSPRGLAGITDTQYF
few,TRBJ2-3,TRBV12-3/TRBV12-4,.,TGTGCCAGCAGTTTTGGGGACACAGATACGCAGTATTTT,CASSFGDTDTQYF
few,TRBJ1-5,TRBV7-8,.,TGTGCCAGCAGCCCTCTTGGTTCAGCCAGGCAGCCCCAGCATTTT,CASSPLGSARQPQHF
.,TRBJ1-1,TRBV12-3/TRBV12-4,TRBD1,TGTGCCATTCTTCAGGGGGGGGACACTGAAGCTTTCTTT,CAILQGGDTEAFF
.,TRBJ1-4,TRBV11-2,TRBD1,TGTGCCAGCAGCTTAGATTCGAACCATCGACAGGGAGCTAATGAAAAACTGTTTTTT,CASSLDSNHRQGANEKLFF
.,TRBJ2-2,TRBV5-1,TRBD1,TGCGCCAGCAGCTTATCCGGGACAGGGGGCACCGGGGAGCTGTTTTTT,CASSLSGTGGTGELFF
.,TRBJ2-5,TRBV19,.,TGTGCCAGTGGGGGCGGAGGCCAAGAGACCCAGTACTTC,CASGGGGQETQYF